A selection of T cell receptor beta chains follows, all from one sample in a study of OX40 agonist ivuxolimab in advanced cancers. Produced via immunoSEQ multiplex PCR; TCRdb's table is partial and in-frame only. The sample lists more than 75,000 clones; about 89% were seen once. Sequencing was performed on CD4+ or CD8+ T cells sorted from blood, taken in a trial of the OX40 agonist ivuxolimab. The origin of the receptors is an adult with an advanced solid tumor such as melanoma, head and neck, liver or kidney cancer. Each CDR3 is given with its conserved first and last residue. D genes are given only for firm matches. Only some rows state a clone size, as once, few, many or a class for expanded clones.

TRBJ1-1 . TRBV25-1 . TGTGCCAGCAGTTTGGCCAGGGAGGAGACTGAAGCTTTCTTT CASSLAREETEAFF
TRBJ1-2 . TRBV6-5 . TGTGCCAGCAGCTCCGACTATGGCTACACCTTC CASSSDYGYTF
TRBJ2-7 . TRBV4-1 . TGCGCCAGCAGCCAAATCCCTAGCTTCTACCACGAGCAGTACTTC CASSQIPSFYHEQYF
TRBJ1-1 . TRBV7-8 . TGTGCCAGCACTCAACGGAGGATGAACACTGAAGCTTTCTTT CASTQRRMNTEAFF
TRBJ2-7 . TRBV14 . TGTGCCAGCAGCCAAGTGGGACACGTCTCCTACGAGCAGTACTTC CASSQVGHVSYEQYF
TRBJ1-2 . TRBV4-1 . TGCGCCAGCAGCCAACCGATCGGCGGGGGCGTCAATGGCTACACCTTC CASSQPIGGGVNGYTF
TRBJ2-7 . TRBV6-5 . TGTGCCAGCAGTTACTCGCTCGTAGGAGGCCACGAGCAGTACTTC CASSYSLVGGHEQYF
TRBJ1-2 . TRBV29-1 . TGCAGCGTTGGGTCTACGGGCTATGGCTACACCTTC CSVGSTGYGYTF
TRBJ1-2 . TRBV7-9 . TGTGCCAGCAGCCCCTACAGGGTGGAGGACTATGGCTACACCTTC CASSPYRVEDYGYTF
TRBJ2-1 . TRBV13 TRBD1 TGTGCCAGCAGTCCGACAGGGCCCTACAATGAGCAGTTCTTC CASSPTGPYNEQFF
TRBJ2-1 . TRBV18 TRBD2 TGTGCCAGCTCACCACAGCTAGCGGGAGGATCTGAGGATGAGCAGTTCTTC CASSPQLAGGSEDEQFF
TRBJ1-2 . TRBV2 TRBD1 TGTGCCAGCAGTGAAAGCGTGGGACAGGGGAACTATGGCTACACCTTC CASSESVGQGNYGYTF
TRBJ1-2 . TRBV13 . TGTGCCAGCAGCTTAGAAGGGAGAGCTAACTATGGCTACACCTTC CASSLEGRANYGYTF
TRBJ1-1 . TRBV30 . TGTGCCTGGAGCGAGCCCCAGGGACTAACGAACACTGAAGCTTTCTTT CAWSEPQGLTNTEAFF
TRBJ1-2 . TRBV4-3 TRBD1 TGCGCCAGCAGCCATCAAGGGACAGGGGATGGCTACACCTTC CASSHQGTGDGYTF
TRBJ1-5 . TRBV2 . TGTGCCAGCAGTGAAGGGGTAGGGACTCAGCCCCAGCATTTT CASSEGVGTQPQHF
TRBJ2-7 once TRBV5-1 . TGCGCCAGCAGCTCTTTTCAGTCGAGCTCCTACGAGCAGTACTTC CASSSFQSSSYEQYF
TRBJ2-1 . TRBV2 TRBD2 TGTGCCAGCAGTGGGGCGGGAGGGCCGCCCTACAATGAGCAGTTCTTC CASSGAGGPPYNEQFF
TRBJ2-7 . TRBV6-1 TRBD1 TGTGCCAGCAGTGAAACAGGGGGCGCTTTCGATTACGAGCAGTACTTC CASSETGGAFDYEQYF
TRBJ2-1 . TRBV5-1 . TGCGCCAGCAGCCCGGGACCGGACAATGAGCAGTTCTTC CASSPGPDNEQFF
TRBJ2-5 . TRBV5-7 TRBD1 TGTGCCAGCAGCTGGAACAGGGGCTCAGGAGAGACCCAGTACTTC CASSWNRGSGETQYF
TRBJ1-5 . TRBV2 TRBD1 TGTGCCAGCGGCCGGGACAGCGGTCAGCCCCAGCATTTT CASGRDSGQPQHF
TRBJ1-1 . TRBV27 . TGTGCCAGCAGTTTATCTGGGGGGGTGACTGAAGCTTTCTTT CASSLSGGVTEAFF
TRBJ2-3 . TRBV18 . TGTGCCAGCTCACCACTAGAGGACACTCAGCCGGATACGCAGTATTTT CASSPLEDTQPDTQYF